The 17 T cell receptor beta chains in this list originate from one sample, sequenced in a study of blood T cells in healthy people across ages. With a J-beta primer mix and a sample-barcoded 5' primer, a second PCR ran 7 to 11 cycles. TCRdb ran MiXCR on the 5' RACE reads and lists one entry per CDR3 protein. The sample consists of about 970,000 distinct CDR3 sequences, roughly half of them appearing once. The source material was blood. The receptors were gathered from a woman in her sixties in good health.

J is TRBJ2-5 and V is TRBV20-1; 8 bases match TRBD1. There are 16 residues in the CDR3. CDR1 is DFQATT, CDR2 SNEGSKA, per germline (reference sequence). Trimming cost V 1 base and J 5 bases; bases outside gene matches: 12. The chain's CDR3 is CSARGGTGPLWETQYF. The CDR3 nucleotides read TGCAGTGCTAGAGGAGGGACAGGACCCCTTTGGGAGACCCAGTACTTC.

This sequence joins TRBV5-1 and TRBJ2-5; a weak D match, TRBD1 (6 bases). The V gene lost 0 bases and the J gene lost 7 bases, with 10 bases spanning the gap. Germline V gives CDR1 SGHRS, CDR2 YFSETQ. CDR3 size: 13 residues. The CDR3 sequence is CASSLEGVWTQYF. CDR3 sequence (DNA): TGCGCCAGCAGCTTGGAGGGGGTCTGGACCCAGTACTTC.

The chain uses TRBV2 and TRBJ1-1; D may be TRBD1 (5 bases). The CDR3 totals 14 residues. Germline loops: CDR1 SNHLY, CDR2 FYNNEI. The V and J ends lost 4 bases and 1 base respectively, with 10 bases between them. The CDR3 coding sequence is TGTGCCAGCAGTGGAATGACAGCGAACACTGAAGCTTTCTTT. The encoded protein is CASSGMTANTEAFF. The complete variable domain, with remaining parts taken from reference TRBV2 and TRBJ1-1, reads EPEVTQTPSHQVTQMGQEVILRCVPISNHLYFYWYRQILGQKVEFLVSFYNNEISEKSEIFDDQFSVERPDGSNFTLKIRSTKLEDSAMYFCASSGMTANTEAFFGQGTRLTVV.

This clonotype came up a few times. The CDR3 bases are TGTGCCAGCAGCTCCGGCGCCCCCTATAGCAATCAGCCCCAGCATTTT. This codes for CASSSGAPYSNQPQHF. This sequence joins TRBV7-9 and TRBJ1-5; D unclear. There are 16 residues in the CDR3. Trimming took 4 bases from V and 0 from J, leaving 13 bases between them. Germline-derived CDR1 and CDR2 are SEHNR and FQNEAQ (reference sequence).

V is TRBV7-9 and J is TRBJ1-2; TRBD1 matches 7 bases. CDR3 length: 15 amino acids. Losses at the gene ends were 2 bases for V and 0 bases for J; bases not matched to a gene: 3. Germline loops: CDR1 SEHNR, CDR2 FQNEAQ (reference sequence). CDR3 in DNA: TGTGCCAGCAGCTTATCCGGACAGGCTAACTATGGCTACACCTTC. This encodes CASSLSGQANYGYTF.

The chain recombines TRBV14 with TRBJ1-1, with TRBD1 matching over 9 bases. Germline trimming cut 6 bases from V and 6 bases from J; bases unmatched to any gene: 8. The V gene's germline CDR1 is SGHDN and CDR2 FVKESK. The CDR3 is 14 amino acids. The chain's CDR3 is CASRRDRVNSEAFF. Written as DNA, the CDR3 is TGTGCCAGCAGAAGGGACAGGGTTAATTCTGAAGCTTTCTTT.

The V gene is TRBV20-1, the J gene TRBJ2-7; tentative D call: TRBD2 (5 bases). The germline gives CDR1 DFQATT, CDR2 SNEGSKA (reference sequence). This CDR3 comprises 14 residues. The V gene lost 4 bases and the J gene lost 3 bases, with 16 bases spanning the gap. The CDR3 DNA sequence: TGCAGTGCTAATGATGGCACGGGGAACTACGAGCAGTACTTC. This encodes CSANDGTGNYEQYF.

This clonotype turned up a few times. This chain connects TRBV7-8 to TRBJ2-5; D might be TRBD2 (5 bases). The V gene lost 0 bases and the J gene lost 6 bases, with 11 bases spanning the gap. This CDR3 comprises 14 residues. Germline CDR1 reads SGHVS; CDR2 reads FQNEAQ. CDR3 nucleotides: TGTGCCAGCAGCTTAGCGGGAGCGGTGCAGACCCAGTACTTC. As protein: CASSLAGAVQTQYF.

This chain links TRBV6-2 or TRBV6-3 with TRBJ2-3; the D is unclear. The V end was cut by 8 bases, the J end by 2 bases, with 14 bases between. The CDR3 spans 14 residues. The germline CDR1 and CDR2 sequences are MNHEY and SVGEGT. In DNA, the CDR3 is TGTGCCAGCTCCTTCCAGTATCCCACAGATACGCAGTATTTT. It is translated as CASSFQYPTDTQYF.

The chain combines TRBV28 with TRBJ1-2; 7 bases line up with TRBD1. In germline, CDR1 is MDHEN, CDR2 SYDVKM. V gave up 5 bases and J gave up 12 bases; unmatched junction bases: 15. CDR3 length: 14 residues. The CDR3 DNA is TGTGCCAGCAGTCCCCTGACAGGGCTCCTGAAGAACACCTTC. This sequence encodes CASSPLTGLLKNTF.

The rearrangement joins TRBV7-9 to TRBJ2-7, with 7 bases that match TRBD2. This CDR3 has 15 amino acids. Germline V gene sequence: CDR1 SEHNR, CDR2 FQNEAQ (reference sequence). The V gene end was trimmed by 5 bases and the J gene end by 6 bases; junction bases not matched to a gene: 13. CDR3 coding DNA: TGTGCCAGCAGCCCATTTGGGGGGGAGGAGTGCGAGCAGTACTTC. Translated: CASSPFGGEECEQYF. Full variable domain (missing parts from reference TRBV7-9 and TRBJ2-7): DTGVSQNPRHKITKRGQNVTFRCDPISEHNRLYWYRQTLGQGPEFLTYFQNEAQLEKSRLLSDRFSAERPKGSFSTLEIQRTEQGDSAMYLCASSPFGGEECEQYFGPGTRLTVT.

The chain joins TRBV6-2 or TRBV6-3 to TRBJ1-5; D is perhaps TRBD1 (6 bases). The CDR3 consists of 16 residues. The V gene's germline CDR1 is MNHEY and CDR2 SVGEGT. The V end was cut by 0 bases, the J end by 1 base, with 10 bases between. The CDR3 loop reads CASSYSGALSNQPQHF. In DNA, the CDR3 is TGTGCCAGCAGTTACTCGGGGGCTTTGAGCAATCAGCCCCAGCATTTT.

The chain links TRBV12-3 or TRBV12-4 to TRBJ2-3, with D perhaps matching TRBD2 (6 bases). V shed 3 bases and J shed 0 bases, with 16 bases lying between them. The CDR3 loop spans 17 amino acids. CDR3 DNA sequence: TGTGCCAGCAGTTTGGAGGGTGGTAGGCCTAGCACAGATACGCAGTATTTT. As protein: CASSLEGGRPSTDTQYF.

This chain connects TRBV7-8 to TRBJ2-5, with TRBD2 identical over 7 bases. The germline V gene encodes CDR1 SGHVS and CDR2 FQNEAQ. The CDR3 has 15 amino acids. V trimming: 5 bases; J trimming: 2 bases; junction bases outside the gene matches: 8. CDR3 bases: TGTGCCAGCAGCCGACCTCGGGGGGATCAAGAGACCCAGTACTTC. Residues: CASSRPRGDQETQYF.

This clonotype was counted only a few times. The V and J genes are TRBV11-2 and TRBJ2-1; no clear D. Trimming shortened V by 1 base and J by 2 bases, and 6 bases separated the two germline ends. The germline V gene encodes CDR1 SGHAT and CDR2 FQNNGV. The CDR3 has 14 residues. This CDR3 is CASSLGRAYNEQFF. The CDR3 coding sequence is TGTGCCAGCAGCTTAGGAAGGGCCTACAATGAGCAGTTCTTC.

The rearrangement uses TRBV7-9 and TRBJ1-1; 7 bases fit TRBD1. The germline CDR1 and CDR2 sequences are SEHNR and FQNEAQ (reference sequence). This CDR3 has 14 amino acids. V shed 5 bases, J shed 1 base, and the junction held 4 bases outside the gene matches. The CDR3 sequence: CASSAGTANTEAFF. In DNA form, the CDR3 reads TGTGCCAGCAGCGCAGGGACAGCGAACACTGAAGCTTTCTTT.

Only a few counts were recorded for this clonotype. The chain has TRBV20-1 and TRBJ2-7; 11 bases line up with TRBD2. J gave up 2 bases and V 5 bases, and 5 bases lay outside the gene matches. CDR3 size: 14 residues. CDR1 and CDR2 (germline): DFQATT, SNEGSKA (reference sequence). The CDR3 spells CSAYLAGGTYEQYF. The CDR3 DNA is TGCAGTGCTTATCTAGCGGGAGGCACCTACGAGCAGTACTTC.